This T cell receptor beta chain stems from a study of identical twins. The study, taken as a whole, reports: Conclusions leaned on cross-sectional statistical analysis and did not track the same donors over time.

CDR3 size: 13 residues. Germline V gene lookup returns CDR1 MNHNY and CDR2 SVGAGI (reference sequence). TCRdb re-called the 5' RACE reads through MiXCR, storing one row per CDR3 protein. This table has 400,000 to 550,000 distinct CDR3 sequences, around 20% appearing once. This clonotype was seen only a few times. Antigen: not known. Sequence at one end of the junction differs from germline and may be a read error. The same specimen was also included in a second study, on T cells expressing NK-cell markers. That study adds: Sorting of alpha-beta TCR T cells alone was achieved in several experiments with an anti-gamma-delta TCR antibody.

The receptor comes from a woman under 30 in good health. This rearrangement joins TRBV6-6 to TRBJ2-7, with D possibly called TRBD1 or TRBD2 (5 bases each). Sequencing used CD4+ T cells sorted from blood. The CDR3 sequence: CASRPGLEGPRDF. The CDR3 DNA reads TGTGCCAGCAGGCCCGGACTCGAGGGGCCAAGGGACTTC.